The 18 T cell receptor beta chains below all came from one sample that was sequenced in a study of blood T cell repertoires in COVID-19. Using immunoSEQ multiplex PCR, the repertoire was profiled, and TCRdb retains in-frame clones only, with some absent. The sample has about 150,000 clones, approximately 90% seen once. The sequenced sample consisted of peripheral blood. The receptors derive from a man between 60 and 70 years old with active or convalescent COVID-19.

This chain joins TRBV2 and TRBJ1-6; 8 nucleotides agree with TRBD1. The V gene end was trimmed by 6 bases and the J gene end by 7 bases; junction bases not matched to a gene: 2. The CDR3 spans 13 residues. Looked up from germline, CDR1 is SNHLY and CDR2 is FYNNEI. DNA for the CDR3: TGTGCCAGCAGGTACAGGGGGAATTCACCCCTCCACTTT. Its translation: CASRYRGNSPLHF.

This clone was detected once. The chain joins TRBV7-3 to TRBJ1-2; no clear D. This CDR3 contains 13 residues. In germline, CDR1 is SGHTA, CDR2 FQGTGA. The V and J ends lost 1 base and 5 bases respectively, with 8 bases between them. This chain's CDR3 is CASSLSPQYGYTF. CDR3 DNA sequence: TGTGCCAGCAGCTTAAGTCCTCAGTATGGCTACACCTTC.

This clone was observed once. This chain links TRBV27 with TRBJ2-7; 8 bases line up with TRBD2. V was pared by 5 bases and J by 4 bases, with 4 bases of the junction left unmatched. Germline V gives CDR1 MNHEY, CDR2 SMNVEV (reference sequence). This CDR3 contains 13 residues. The CDR3 reads CASSRAGGYEQYF. For the CDR3, the DNA is TGTGCCAGCAGTAGGGCGGGGGGATACGAGCAGTACTTC.

The chain employs TRBV12-2 and TRBJ1-5. TRBV12-2 is a pseudogene locus. CDR3 length: 13 amino acids. The CDR3 loop reads CASHLPGDQPQHF. The CDR3 DNA is TGTGCAAGTCACCTCCCGGGAGATCAGCCCCAGCATTTT.

This chain joins TRBV19 and TRBJ2-7, with D possibly being TRBD2 (5 bases). Per the germline V gene, CDR1 is LNHDA and CDR2 is SQIVND (reference sequence). The CDR3 has 14 amino acids. Deletions cut 3 bases from V and 3 bases from J, with 12 bases between. The CDR3 sequence: CASSIEGYGYEQYF. CDR3 bases: TGTGCCAGTAGTATCGAGGGCTACGGCTACGAGCAGTACTTC.

This chain joins TRBV24-1 and TRBJ2-7, with D hard to call. The CDR3 runs to 14 residues. Germline V gene lookup returns CDR1 KGHDR and CDR2 SFDVKD. Deletions cut 5 bases from V and 1 base from J, with 11 bases between. The chain's CDR3 is CATSGATRSYEQYF. The CDR3 DNA reads as TGTGCCACCAGTGGGGCTACAAGGTCCTACGAGCAGTACTTC.

This chain uses TRBV5-6 with TRBJ1-6, with D perhaps TRBD1 (6 bases). Germline assignment: CDR1 SGHDT and CDR2 YYEEEE. V was clipped by 2 bases and J by 7 bases, with 10 bases between them. This CDR3 is built from 14 residues. The CDR3 DNA is TGTGCCAGCAGCTTACCCAGGGGAAATTCACCCCTCCACTTT. Its translation: CASSLPRGNSPLHF.

The CDR3 is CASSSTGQASQPQHF. In nucleotides, the CDR3 is TGTGCCAGCAGTTCAACGGGACAGGCAAGTCAGCCCCAGCATTTT. The chain combines TRBV6-5 with TRBJ1-5, with 8 bases lining up with TRBD1. The CDR3 has 15 residues. Germline CDR1 MNHEY, CDR2 SVGAGI. V lost 4 bases, J lost 6 bases, and 8 bases stayed unmatched.

This chain uses TRBV5-1 with TRBJ1-2, with 10 bases aligning to TRBD1. Germline loops: CDR1 SGHRS, CDR2 YFSETQ. The trim removed 6 bases at V and 2 bases at J, leaving 4 bases unmatched. The CDR3 runs 14 residues. The CDR3 region has the DNA TGCGCCAGCACTCCGGGACAGGGGAACTATGGCTACACCTTC. Protein product: CASTPGQGNYGYTF.

The table lists this clone with a count of one. The rearrangement joins TRBV29-1 to TRBJ2-3, with a weak D call TRBD1 (5 bases). This CDR3 is 14 amino acids long. Trimming took off 5 bases at V and 7 bases at J, with 19 bases between the two ends. Germline V lookup: CDR1 SQVTM, CDR2 ANQGSEA. This chain's CDR3 is CSVTPRVSQNTQYF. CDR3 nucleotides: TGCAGCGTTACCCCCAGGGTGAGTCAGAATACGCAGTATTTT.

Details on this clone: One end of the junction fails to match germline, which may point to a read error. V and J are TRBV5-6 and TRBJ1-2; TRBD1 might be the D (6 bases). Per the germline V gene, CDR1 is SGHDT and CDR2 is YYEEEE. This CDR3 spans 13 amino acids. This chain's CDR3 is CASNLRQVRVVAF. The CDR3 DNA follows: TGTGCCAGCAACCTGAGACAGGTCCGTGTGGTAGCCTTC.

This chain links TRBV30 with TRBJ2-7; the D gene is possibly TRBD2 (5 bases). Between the trimmed V and J ends, which lost 0 bases and 0 bases, there was a span of 12 bases. CDR1 and CDR2 (germline): GTSNPN, SVGIG (reference sequence). The length of the CDR3 is 15 residues. CDR3 nucleotides: TGTGCCTGGAGTGTAAGTCGGAGGAGCTCCTACGAGCAGTACTTC. Encoded protein: CAWSVSRRSSYEQYF.

The V and J genes are TRBV6-5 and TRBJ2-1; tentative D call: TRBD2 (5 bases). The CDR3 covers 13 residues. Deletions cut 7 bases from V and 4 bases from J, with 11 bases between. Germline CDR1 reads MNHEY; CDR2 reads SVGAGI. The CDR3 region has the DNA TGTGCCAGCAAGAGGGCGGTGTACAATGAGCAGTTCTTC. As protein: CASKRAVYNEQFF.

J is TRBJ2-5 and V is TRBV28; TRBD2 matches 13 bases. The CDR3 consists of 17 residues. Germline values: CDR1 MDHEN, CDR2 SYDVKM. Trimming at V came to 8 bases and at J to 5 bases, leaving 14 bases not matched to a gene. As DNA, the CDR3 is TGTGCCAGCCGAAGGACTAGCGGGGGCCGTGGGTGGGAGACCCAGTACTTC. It is translated as CASRRTSGGRGWETQYF. Together with reference TRBV28 and TRBJ2-5, the CDR3 gives the full variable domain: DVKVTQSSRYLVKRTGEKVFLECVQDMDHENMFWYRQDPGLGLRLIYFSYDVKMKEKGDIPEGYSVSREKKERFSLILESASTNQTSMYLCASRRTSGGRGWETQYFGPGTRLLVL.

V is TRBV19 and J is TRBJ1-5, with TRBD1 matching over 7 bases. The CDR3 is 14 residues long. Germline V CDR1 and CDR2: LNHDA, SQIVND (reference sequence). V lost 6 bases to trimming and J lost 5 bases; unmatched junction nucleotides: 7. The CDR3 loop reads CASRIQGQYQPQHF. The CDR3 DNA sequence: TGTGCCAGTAGAATACAGGGACAGTATCAGCCCCAGCATTTT.

V is TRBV9 and J is TRBJ2-7, with D tentatively TRBD2 (6 bases). The CDR3 extends over 15 amino acids. The germline V and J ends were trimmed by 0 bases and 3 bases, with 13 bases remaining between them. Germline V CDR1 and CDR2: SGDLS, YYNGEE. The CDR3 bases are TGTGCCAGCAGCGTAGTTGGAGGGCTTGGCTACGAGCAGTACTTC. It yields the protein CASSVVGGLGYEQYF.

The chain is built from TRBV7-9 and TRBJ1-1; possibly TRBD1 for D (6 bases). CDR1 is SEHNR and CDR2 is FQNEAQ in the germline V gene (reference sequence). V gave up 1 base and J gave up 8 bases, with 8 bases separating them. This CDR3 has 12 amino acids. The DNA for the CDR3 is TGTGCCAGCAGCTTAGATGGGGGCGAAGCTTTCTTT. Protein: CASSLDGGEAFF.

The chain has TRBV18 and TRBJ2-5; D not resolved. Germline CDR1 and CDR2: KGHSH and LQKENI. This CDR3 contains 12 residues. V lost 6 bases, J lost 5 bases, and 10 bases lay in between. DNA for the CDR3: TGTGCCAGCTCCTTAACGGAGGAGACCCAGTACTTC. Amino acids: CASSLTEETQYF. Looking up the rest from reference TRBV18 and TRBJ2-5 gives the full variable domain: NAGVMQNPRHLVRRRGQEARLRCSPMKGHSHVYWYRQLPEEGLKFMVYLQKENIIDESGMPKERFSAEFPKEGPSILRIQQVVRGDSAAYFCASSLTEETQYFGPGTRLLVL.